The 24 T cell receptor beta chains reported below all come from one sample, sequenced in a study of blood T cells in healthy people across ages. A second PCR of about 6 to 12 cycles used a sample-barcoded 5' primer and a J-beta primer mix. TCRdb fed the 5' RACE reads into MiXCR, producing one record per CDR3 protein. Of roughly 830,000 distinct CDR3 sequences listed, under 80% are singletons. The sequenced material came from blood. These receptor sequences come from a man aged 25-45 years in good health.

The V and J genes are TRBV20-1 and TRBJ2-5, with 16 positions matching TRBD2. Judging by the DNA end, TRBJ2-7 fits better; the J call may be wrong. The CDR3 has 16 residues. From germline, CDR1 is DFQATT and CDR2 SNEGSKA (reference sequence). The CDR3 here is CSAPGLAGGQGNEQYF. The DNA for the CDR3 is TGCAGTGCCCCGGGACTAGCGGGAGGGCAGGGTAACGAGCAGTACTTC.

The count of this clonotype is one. The chain's CDR3 is CASSYFGTGVREQYF. Here the CDR3 DNA reads TGTGCCAGCAGTTACTTCGGGACAGGGGTGAGAGAGCAGTACTTC. The gene calls are TRBV6-2 or TRBV6-3 and TRBJ2-1; 10 positions match TRBD1. Judging by the DNA end, TRBJ2-7 fits better; the J call may be wrong. CDR1 and CDR2 from the germline V gene are MNHEY and SVGEGT. CDR3 length equals 15 residues.

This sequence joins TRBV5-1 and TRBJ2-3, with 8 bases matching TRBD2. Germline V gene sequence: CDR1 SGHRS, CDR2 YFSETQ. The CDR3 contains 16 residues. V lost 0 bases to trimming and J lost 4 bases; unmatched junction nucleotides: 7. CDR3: CASSLGAVTSADTQYF. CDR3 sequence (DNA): TGCGCCAGCAGCTTGGGTGCCGTGACTAGCGCAGATACGCAGTATTTT. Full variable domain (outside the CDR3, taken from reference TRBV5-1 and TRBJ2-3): KAGVTQTPRYLIKTRGQQVTLSCSPISGHRSVSWYQQTPGQGLQFLFEYFSETQRNKGNFPGRFSGRQFSNSRSEMNVSTLELGDSALYLCASSLGAVTSADTQYFGPGTRLTVL.

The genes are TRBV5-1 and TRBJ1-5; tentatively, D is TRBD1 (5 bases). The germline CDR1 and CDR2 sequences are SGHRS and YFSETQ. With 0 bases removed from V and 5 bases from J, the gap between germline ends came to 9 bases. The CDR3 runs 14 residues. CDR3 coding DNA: TGCGCCAGCAGCTTGGAAACAGGCGATCAGCCCCAGCATTTT. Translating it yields CASSLETGDQPQHF. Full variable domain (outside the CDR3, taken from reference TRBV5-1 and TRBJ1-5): KAGVTQTPRYLIKTRGQQVTLSCSPISGHRSVSWYQQTPGQGLQFLFEYFSETQRNKGNFPGRFSGRQFSNSRSEMNVSTLELGDSALYLCASSLETGDQPQHFGDGTRLSIL.

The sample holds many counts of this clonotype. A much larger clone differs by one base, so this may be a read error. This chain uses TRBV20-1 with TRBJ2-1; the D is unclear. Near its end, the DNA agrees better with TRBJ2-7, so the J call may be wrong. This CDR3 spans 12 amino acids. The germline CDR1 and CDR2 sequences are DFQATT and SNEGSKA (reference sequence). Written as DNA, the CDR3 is TGCAGTGCTAGAGGGTCCTACAATGAGCAGTACTTC. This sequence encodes CSARGSYNEQYF.

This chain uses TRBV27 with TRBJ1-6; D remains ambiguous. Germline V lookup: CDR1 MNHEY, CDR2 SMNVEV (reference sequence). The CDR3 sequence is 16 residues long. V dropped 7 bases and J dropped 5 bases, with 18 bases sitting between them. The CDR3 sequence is CASKMDGWTDNSPLHF. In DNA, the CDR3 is TGTGCCAGCAAAATGGACGGGTGGACCGATAATTCACCCCTCCACTTT.

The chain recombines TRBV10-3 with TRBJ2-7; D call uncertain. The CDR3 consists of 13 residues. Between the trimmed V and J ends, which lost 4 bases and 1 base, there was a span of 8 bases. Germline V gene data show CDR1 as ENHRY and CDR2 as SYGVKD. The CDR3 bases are TGTGCCATCAGTGTTGGAGTTTCCTACGAGCAGTACTTC. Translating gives CAISVGVSYEQYF.

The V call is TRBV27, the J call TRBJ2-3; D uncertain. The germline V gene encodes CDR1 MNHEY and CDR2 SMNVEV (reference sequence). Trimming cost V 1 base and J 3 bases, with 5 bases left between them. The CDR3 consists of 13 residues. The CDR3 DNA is TGTGCCAGCAGTTTATATTATACAGATACGCAGTATTTT. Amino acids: CASSLYYTDTQYF.

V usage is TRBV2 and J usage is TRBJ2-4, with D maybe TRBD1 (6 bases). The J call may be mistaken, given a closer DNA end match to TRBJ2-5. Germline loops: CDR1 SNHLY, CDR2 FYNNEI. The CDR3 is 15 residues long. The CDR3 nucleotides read TGTGCCAGCAGTGGACGCGGAGGCAGGGGAGAGACCCAGTACTTC. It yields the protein CASSGRGGRGETQYF.

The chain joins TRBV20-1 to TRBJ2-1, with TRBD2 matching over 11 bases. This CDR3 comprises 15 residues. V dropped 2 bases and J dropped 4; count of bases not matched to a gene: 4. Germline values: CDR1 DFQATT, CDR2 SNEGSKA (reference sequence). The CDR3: CSARIAGGSYNEQFF. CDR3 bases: TGCAGTGCTAGAATAGCGGGGGGGTCATACAATGAGCAGTTCTTC.

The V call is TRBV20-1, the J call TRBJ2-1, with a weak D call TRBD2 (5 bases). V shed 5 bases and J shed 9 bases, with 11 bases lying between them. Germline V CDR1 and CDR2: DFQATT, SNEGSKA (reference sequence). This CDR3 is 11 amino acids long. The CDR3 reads CSALAPAEQFF. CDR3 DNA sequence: TGCAGTGCTCTAGCCCCGGCTGAGCAGTTCTTC.

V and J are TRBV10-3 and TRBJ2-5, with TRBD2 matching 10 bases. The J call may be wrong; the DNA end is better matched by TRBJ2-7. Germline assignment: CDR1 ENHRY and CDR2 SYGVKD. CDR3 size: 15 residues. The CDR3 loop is CAITPSSGGIYEQYF. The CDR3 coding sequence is TGTGCCATCACCCCGTCTAGCGGGGGAATCTACGAGCAGTACTTC.

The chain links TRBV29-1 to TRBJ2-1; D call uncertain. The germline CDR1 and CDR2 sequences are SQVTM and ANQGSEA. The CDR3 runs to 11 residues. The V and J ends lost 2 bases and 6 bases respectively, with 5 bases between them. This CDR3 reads CSVELVNEQFF. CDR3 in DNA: TGCAGCGTTGAATTAGTCAATGAGCAGTTCTTC.

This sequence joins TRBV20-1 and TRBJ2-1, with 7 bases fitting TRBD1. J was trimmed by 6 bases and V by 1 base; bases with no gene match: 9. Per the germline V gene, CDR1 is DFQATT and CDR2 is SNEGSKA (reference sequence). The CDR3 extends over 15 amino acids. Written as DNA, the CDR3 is TGCAGTGCTAGAGGGGGACAGTCCCTGTCCAATGAGCAGTTCTTC. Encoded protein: CSARGGQSLSNEQFF.

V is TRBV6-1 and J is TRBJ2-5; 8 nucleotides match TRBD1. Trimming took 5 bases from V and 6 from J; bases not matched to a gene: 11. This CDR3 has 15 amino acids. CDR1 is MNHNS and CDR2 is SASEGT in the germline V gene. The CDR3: CASSTPTGVEKTQYF. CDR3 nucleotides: TGTGCCAGCAGTACGCCGACAGGGGTTGAAAAGACCCAGTACTTC.

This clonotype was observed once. DNA for the CDR3: TGTGCCAGCAGTCCGGGACAGATTAAAGAGACCCAGTACTTC. Protein sequence: CASSPGQIKETQYF. This rearrangement joins TRBV28 to TRBJ2-5, with TRBD1 matching 7 bases. Trimming at V came to 5 bases and at J to 3 bases, leaving 6 bases not matched to a gene. The CDR3 is 14 residues long. Per germline, CDR1 MDHEN and CDR2 SYDVKM.

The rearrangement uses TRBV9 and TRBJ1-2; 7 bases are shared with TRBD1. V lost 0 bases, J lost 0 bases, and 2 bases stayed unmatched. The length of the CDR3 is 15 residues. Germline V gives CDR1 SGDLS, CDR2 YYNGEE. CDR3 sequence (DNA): TGTGCCAGCAGCGTAGGGGGACAGACTAACTATGGCTACACCTTC. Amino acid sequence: CASSVGGQTNYGYTF. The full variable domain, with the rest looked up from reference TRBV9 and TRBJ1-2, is DSGVTQTPKHLITATGQRVTLRCSPRSGDLSVYWYQQSLDQGLQFLIQYYNGEERAKGNILERFSAQQFPDLHSELNLSSLELGDSALYFCASSVGGQTNYGYTFGSGTRLTVV.

The CDR3 coding sequence is TGTGCCAGCAGTCGTCCGGGACGTAGCCAAGAGACCCAGTTCTTC. Protein product: CASSRPGRSQETQFF. J is TRBJ2-5 and V is TRBV7-9, with D possibly called TRBD1 or TRBD2 (5 bases each). The better agreement between TRBJ2-1 and the DNA end casts doubt on the J call. Germline values: CDR1 SEHNR, CDR2 FQNEAQ (reference sequence). The CDR3 consists of 15 residues.

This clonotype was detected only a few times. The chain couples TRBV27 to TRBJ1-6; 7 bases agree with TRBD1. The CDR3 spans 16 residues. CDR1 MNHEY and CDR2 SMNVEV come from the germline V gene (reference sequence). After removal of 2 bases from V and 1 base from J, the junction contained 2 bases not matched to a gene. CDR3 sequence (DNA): TGTGCCAGCAGTTTACGACAGGGATCCTATAATTCACCCCTCCACTTT. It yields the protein CASSLRQGSYNSPLHF.

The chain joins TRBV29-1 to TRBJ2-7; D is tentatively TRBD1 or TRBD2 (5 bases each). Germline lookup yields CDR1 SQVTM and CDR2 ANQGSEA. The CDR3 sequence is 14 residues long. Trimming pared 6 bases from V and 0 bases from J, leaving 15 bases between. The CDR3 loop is CSVVGTLSSYEQYF. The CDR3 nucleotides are TGCAGCGTGGTAGGGACCCTTAGCTCCTACGAGCAGTACTTC.

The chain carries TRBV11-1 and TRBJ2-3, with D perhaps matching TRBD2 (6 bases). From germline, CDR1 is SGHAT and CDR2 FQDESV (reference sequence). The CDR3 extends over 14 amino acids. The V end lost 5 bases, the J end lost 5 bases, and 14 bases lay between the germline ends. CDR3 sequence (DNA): TGTGCCAGCAGCCGGGCGGGGTATCAAGATACGCAGTATTTT. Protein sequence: CASSRAGYQDTQYF.

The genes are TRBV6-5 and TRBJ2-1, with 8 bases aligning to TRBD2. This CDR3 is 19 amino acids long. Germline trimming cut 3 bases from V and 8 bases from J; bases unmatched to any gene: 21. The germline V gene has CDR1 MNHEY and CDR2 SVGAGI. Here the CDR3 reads CASSYSGSGEPHARDEQFF. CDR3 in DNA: TGTGCCAGCAGTTATTCAGGTAGCGGGGAACCTCACGCACGGGATGAGCAGTTCTTC.

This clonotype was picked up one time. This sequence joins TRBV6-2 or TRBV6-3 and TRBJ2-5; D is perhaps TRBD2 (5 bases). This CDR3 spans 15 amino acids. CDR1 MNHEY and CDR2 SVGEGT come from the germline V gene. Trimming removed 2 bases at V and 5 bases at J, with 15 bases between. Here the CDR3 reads CASSYLTAGVETQYF. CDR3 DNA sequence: TGTGCCAGCAGTTACCTTACCGCCGGGGTTGAGACCCAGTACTTC.

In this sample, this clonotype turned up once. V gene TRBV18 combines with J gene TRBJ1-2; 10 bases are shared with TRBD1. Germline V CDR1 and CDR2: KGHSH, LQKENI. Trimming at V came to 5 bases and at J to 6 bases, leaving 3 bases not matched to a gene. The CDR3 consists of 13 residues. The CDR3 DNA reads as TGTGCCAGCTCAACCGACAGGGGGCATGGCTACACCTTC. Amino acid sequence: CASSTDRGHGYTF.